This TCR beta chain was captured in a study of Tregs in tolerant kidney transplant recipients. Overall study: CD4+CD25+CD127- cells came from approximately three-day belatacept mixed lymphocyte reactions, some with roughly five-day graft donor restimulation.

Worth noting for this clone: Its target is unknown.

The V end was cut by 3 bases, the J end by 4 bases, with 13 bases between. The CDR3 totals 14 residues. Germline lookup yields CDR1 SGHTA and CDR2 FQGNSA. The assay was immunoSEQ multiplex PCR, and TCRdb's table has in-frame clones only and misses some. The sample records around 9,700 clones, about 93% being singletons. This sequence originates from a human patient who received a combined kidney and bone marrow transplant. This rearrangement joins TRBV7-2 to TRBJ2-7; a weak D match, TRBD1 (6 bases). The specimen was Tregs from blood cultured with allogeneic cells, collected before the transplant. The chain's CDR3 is CASSLGRGPYEQYF. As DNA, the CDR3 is TGTGCCAGCAGCTTGGGCAGGGGACCGTACGAGCAGTACTTC.